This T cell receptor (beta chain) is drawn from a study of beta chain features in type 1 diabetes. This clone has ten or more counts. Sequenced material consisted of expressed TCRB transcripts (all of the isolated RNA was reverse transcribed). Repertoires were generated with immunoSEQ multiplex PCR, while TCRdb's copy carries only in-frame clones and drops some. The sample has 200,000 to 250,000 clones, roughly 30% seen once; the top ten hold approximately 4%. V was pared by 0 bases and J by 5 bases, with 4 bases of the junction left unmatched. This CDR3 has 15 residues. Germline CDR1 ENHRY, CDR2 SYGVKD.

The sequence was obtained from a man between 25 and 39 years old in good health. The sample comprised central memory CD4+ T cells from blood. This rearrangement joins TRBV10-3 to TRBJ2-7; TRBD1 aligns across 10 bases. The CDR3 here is CAISESPGTGDEQYF. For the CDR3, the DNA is TGTGCCATCAGTGAGTCCCCCGGGACAGGGGACGAGCAGTACTTC.